This passage covers 30 T cell receptor beta chains from one sample sequenced in a study of control samples from healthy donors and cancer patients. Clones were read by immunoSEQ multiplex PCR, and TCRdb kept only the in-frame ones, dropping some. The sample contains approximately 100,000 clones, 85% to 90% of which appear only once. The source material was blood. Source of these receptors: a woman aged 40 to 50 in good health.

The V and J genes are TRBV25-1 and TRBJ2-5, with 8 bases fitting TRBD2. From germline, CDR1 is MGHDK and CDR2 SYGVNS. V shed 1 base and J 4 bases; nucleotides not matched to a gene: 8. CDR3 length: 16 amino acids. As DNA, the CDR3 is TGTGCCAGCAGTGAATTAACGAGCGGGGGCCTAGAGACCCAGTACTTC. This sequence encodes CASSELTSGGLETQYF.

This sequence joins TRBV29-1 and TRBJ2-7; 8 nucleotides agree with TRBD1. V lost 4 bases, J lost 1 base, and 3 bases stayed unmatched. Looked up from germline, CDR1 is SQVTM and CDR2 is ANQGSEA. The CDR3 is made up of 13 amino acids. The CDR3 coding sequence is TGCAGCGTTGGGACAGGGCGTTCCTACGAGCAGTACTTC. This gives the protein CSVGTGRSYEQYF.

The chain couples TRBV2 to TRBJ1-1, with D perhaps TRBD1 (5 bases). The CDR3 extends over 14 amino acids. With 5 bases removed from V and 3 bases from J, the gap between germline ends came to 13 bases. CDR1 is SNHLY, CDR2 FYNNEI, per germline. The CDR3 reads CASSRDSGDTEAFF. The CDR3 nucleotides are TGTGCCAGCAGTCGGGACTCGGGGGACACTGAAGCTTTCTTT. Drawing the rest from reference TRBV2 and TRBJ1-1, the complete variable domain is EPEVTQTPSHQVTQMGQEVILRCVPISNHLYFYWYRQILGQKVEFLVSFYNNEISEKSEIFDDQFSVERPDGSNFTLKIRSTKLEDSAMYFCASSRDSGDTEAFFGQGTRLTVV.

V gene TRBV6-1 combines with J gene TRBJ2-3, with 7 bases that match TRBD2. The CDR3 runs to 15 residues. The V gene's germline CDR1 is MNHNS and CDR2 SASEGT. Germline trimming cut 3 bases from V and 4 bases from J; bases unmatched to any gene: 7. The CDR3 protein is CASSDLSGVPDTQYF. In nucleotides, the CDR3 is TGTGCCAGCAGTGATCTAAGCGGGGTCCCAGATACGCAGTATTTT.

The V and J genes are TRBV5-6 and TRBJ1-1; 10 positions match TRBD1. V shed 3 bases, J shed 6 bases, and the junction held 5 bases outside the gene matches. Germline V gives CDR1 SGHDT, CDR2 YYEEEE. This CDR3 region has 14 residues. The CDR3 here is CASSSTGGKAEAFF. In nucleotides, the CDR3 is TGTGCCAGCAGCTCGACAGGGGGCAAGGCTGAAGCTTTCTTT.

V is TRBV6-5 and J is TRBJ1-2, with TRBD1 identical over 9 bases. V dropped 6 bases and J dropped 8; count of bases not matched to a gene: 10. The CDR3 consists of 14 residues. The germline CDR1 and CDR2 sequences are MNHEY and SVGAGI. Here the CDR3 reads CASRAGQGSDGYTF. CDR3 DNA sequence: TGTGCCAGCAGAGCGGGACAGGGTTCAGACGGCTACACCTTC.

This clone was recorded only once. The chain has TRBV5-1 and TRBJ1-6; D possibly corresponds to TRBD1 (6 bases). The germline V gene has CDR1 SGHRS and CDR2 YFSETQ. Trimming removed 2 bases at V and 5 bases at J, with 11 bases between. The CDR3 contains 15 residues. The CDR3 reads CASSLQGRHNSPLHF. For the CDR3, the DNA is TGCGCCAGCAGCTTACAGGGAAGACATAATTCACCCCTCCACTTT.

The chain joins TRBV4-1 to TRBJ1-5, with a tentative D call TRBD1 (6 bases). The CDR3 has 16 residues. Germline V gene lookup returns CDR1 MGHRA and CDR2 YSYEKL. V lost 6 bases and J 5 bases, leaving 20 bases between the germline ends. The DNA for the CDR3 is TGCGCCAGCAGACTACAGGGTCAAGGGGAAGATCAGCCCCAGCATTTT. It translates to CASRLQGQGEDQPQHF.

V is TRBV10-3 and J is TRBJ2-3, with TRBD2 matching over 14 bases. Losses at the gene ends were 0 bases for V and 0 bases for J; bases not matched to a gene: 8. The CDR3 contains 20 residues. Germline loops: CDR1 ENHRY, CDR2 SYGVKD. Here the CDR3 DNA reads TGTGCCATCAGTGAGTCCCCCGGGACTAGCGGGGGCTCTAGCACAGATACGCAGTATTTT. Its translation is CAISESPGTSGGSSTDTQYF.

V gene TRBV5-1 combines with J gene TRBJ1-6; no reliable D call. With 0 bases removed from V and 6 bases from J, the gap between germline ends came to 13 bases. This CDR3 comprises 16 residues. Germline CDR1 and CDR2: SGHRS and YFSETQ. The CDR3 here is CASSLGLGGGNSPLHF. The CDR3 DNA sequence: TGCGCCAGCAGCTTGGGGCTCGGCGGCGGTAATTCACCCCTCCACTTT.

Only one count was recorded for this clone. This chain uses TRBV5-1 with TRBJ1-5; D remains ambiguous. Trimming removed 0 bases from V and 5 bases from J, with 12 bases in between. The CDR3 covers 15 residues. Germline V lookup: CDR1 SGHRS, CDR2 YFSETQ. CDR3 in DNA: TGCGCCAGCAGCTTGGTGGCAGGTGGGGATCAGCCCCAGCATTTT. Translation gives CASSLVAGGDQPQHF.

The chain is built from TRBV7-9 and TRBJ2-3; 11 bases align to TRBD2. V lost 4 bases to trimming and J lost 6 bases; unmatched junction nucleotides: 9. The CDR3 loop spans 16 amino acids. Germline CDR1 reads SEHNR; CDR2 reads FQNEAQ (reference sequence). CDR3 nucleotides: TGTGCCAGCAGCTCTGGTTCTAGCGGGGGGATGGATACGCAGTATTTT. Its translation: CASSSGSSGGMDTQYF. The variable domain in full, completed from reference TRBV7-9 and TRBJ2-3, reads DTGVSQNPRHKITKRGQNVTFRCDPISEHNRLYWYRQTLGQGPEFLTYFQNEAQLEKSRLLSDRFSAERPKGSFSTLEIQRTEQGDSAMYLCASSSGSSGGMDTQYFGPGTRLTVL.

V usage is TRBV5-6 and J usage is TRBJ2-7; 7 nucleotides match TRBD2. The CDR3 sequence is 15 residues long. Trimming at V came to 6 bases and at J to 5 bases, leaving 14 bases not matched to a gene. In germline, CDR1 is SGHDT, CDR2 YYEEEE. The CDR3 DNA reads TGTGCCAGCACCATAGGTACCAGCGGGGCAGACGAGCAGTACTTC. It is translated as CASTIGTSGADEQYF.

The DNA for the CDR3 is TGTGCCAGCAGCTTAACCCAGGGTGACACTGAAGCTTTCTTT. As protein: CASSLTQGDTEAFF. The chain is built from TRBV7-3 and TRBJ1-1, with D perhaps matching TRBD1 (5 bases). Trimming pared 0 bases from V and 3 bases from J, leaving 8 bases between. CDR1 is SGHTA, CDR2 FQGTGA, per germline. This CDR3 comprises 14 residues.

The chain recombines TRBV21-1 with TRBJ1-2; TRBD1, as called in the table, went unchecked against the DNA. TRBV21-1 is listed as a pseudogene. The CDR3 runs to 18 residues. In DNA form, the CDR3 reads TGTGCCAGCAGCAAAGTGCGGGTTGGGGACAGGGGGCTTAGAGGCTACACCTTC. This sequence encodes CASSKVRVGDRGLRGYTF.

This chain joins TRBV27 and TRBJ2-5; 10 nucleotides agree with TRBD1. Looked up from germline, CDR1 is MNHEY and CDR2 is SMNVEV (reference sequence). V shed 7 bases and J 4 bases; nucleotides not matched to a gene: 9. The CDR3 length is 15 residues. DNA of the CDR3: TGTGCCAGCAAAAGGGGGGGACAGGGGTCAGAGACCCAGTACTTC. It yields the protein CASKRGGQGSETQYF.

The V gene is TRBV3-1 (or the pseudogene TRBV3-2), the J gene TRBJ2-3; D call uncertain. CDR1 is LGHDT, CDR2 YNNKEL, per germline (reference sequence). V shed 1 base and J shed 4 bases, with 15 bases lying between them. The CDR3 runs 16 residues. The CDR3 nucleotides are TGTGCCAGCAGCCAAGGGGTCCCGACTCGGGCAGATACGCAGTATTTT. It yields the protein CASSQGVPTRADTQYF.

J is TRBJ2-7 and V is TRBV9; 7 bases line up with TRBD1. The V gene end was trimmed by 0 bases and the J gene end by 2 bases; junction bases not matched to a gene: 5. This CDR3 is 15 amino acids long. The V gene's germline CDR1 is SGDLS and CDR2 YYNGEE. As DNA, the CDR3 is TGTGCCAGCAGCGTAGAGGGGACAGAAGCCTACGAGCAGTACTTC. It is translated as CASSVEGTEAYEQYF.

Here the CDR3 reads CASSPDRGRSEQYF. The CDR3 DNA reads as TGTGCCAGCAGTCCGGACAGGGGGCGCAGTGAGCAGTACTTC. This rearrangement joins TRBV6-5 to TRBJ2-7, with TRBD1 identical over 11 bases. The V gene end was trimmed by 5 bases and the J gene end by 7 bases; junction bases not matched to a gene: 7. The germline gives CDR1 MNHEY, CDR2 SVGAGI. There are 14 residues in the CDR3.

The V call is TRBV3-1 (or the pseudogene TRBV3-2), the J call TRBJ2-7; D gene uncertain. The CDR3 totals 14 residues. V was clipped by 0 bases and J by 5 bases, with 11 bases between them. CDR1 and CDR2 from the germline V gene are LGHDT and YNNKEL (reference sequence). CDR3 bases: TGTGCCAGCAGCCAAGAGGCACGGCGCAACGAGCAGTACTTC. Protein: CASSQEARRNEQYF.

The chain couples TRBV6-6 to TRBJ1-3, with TRBD1 identical over 8 bases. CDR1 is MNHNY, CDR2 SVGAGI, per germline (reference sequence). The CDR3 length is 16 residues. V lost 0 bases, J lost 4 bases, and 5 bases stayed unmatched. The CDR3 DNA is TGTGCCAGCAGTTACTCCTCCGGGACAGGAGGAAACACCATATATTTT. This gives the protein CASSYSSGTGGNTIYF.

The chain carries TRBV5-6 and TRBJ1-3; 10 bases align to TRBD1. CDR3 length: 17 residues. The V gene's germline CDR1 is SGHDT and CDR2 YYEEEE. Germline trimming cut 2 bases from V and 0 bases from J; bases unmatched to any gene: 5. CDR3: CASSFRDRGLSGNTIYF. In DNA, the CDR3 is TGTGCCAGCAGCTTCCGAGACAGGGGGCTCTCTGGAAACACCATATATTTT.

V and J are TRBV19 and TRBJ1-1, with unresolved D. Looked up from germline, CDR1 is LNHDA and CDR2 is SQIVND (reference sequence). V lost 6 bases and J 0 bases, leaving 2 bases between the germline ends. The CDR3 is 11 amino acids. CDR3 in amino acids: CASRLNTEAFF. As DNA, the CDR3 is TGTGCCAGTAGGCTGAACACTGAAGCTTTCTTT.

The V and J genes are TRBV2 and TRBJ2-3; 13 bases align to TRBD2. CDR3 length: 15 amino acids. With 4 bases clipped from V and 3 bases from J, the junction kept 1 base outside the gene matches. CDR1 and CDR2 from the germline V gene are SNHLY and FYNNEI. This CDR3 is CASSGTSGGTDTQYF. DNA of the CDR3: TGTGCCAGCAGTGGGACTAGCGGGGGAACAGATACGCAGTATTTT.

V usage is TRBV5-1 and J usage is TRBJ2-3, with unresolved D. From germline, CDR1 is SGHRS and CDR2 YFSETQ. Trimming took 3 bases from V and 0 from J, leaving 8 bases between them. The CDR3 contains 14 residues. The CDR3 sequence: CASSSGPSTDTQYF. The CDR3 nucleotides are TGCGCCAGCAGCTCCGGACCTAGCACAGATACGCAGTATTTT.

The chain couples TRBV21-1 to TRBJ1-2. TRBV21-1 is a pseudogene segment. This CDR3 is 15 amino acids long. In DNA form, the CDR3 reads TGTGCCAGCAGCCTCCCGGCAGGAGGCGACTATGGCTACACCTTC. This gives the protein CASSLPAGGDYGYTF.

The gene calls are TRBV29-1 and TRBJ1-2, with D unresolved. Trimming took off 0 bases at V and 7 bases at J, with 3 bases between the two ends. CDR3 length: 10 amino acids. Per germline, CDR1 SQVTM and CDR2 ANQGSEA. CDR3 sequence reads: CSVEDAGYTF. CDR3 sequence (DNA): TGCAGCGTTGAAGATGCTGGCTACACCTTC.

The chain couples TRBV29-1 to TRBJ1-1; TRBD1 aligns across 7 bases. Germline CDR1 SQVTM, CDR2 ANQGSEA. CDR3 length: 13 residues. The J segment lost 3 bases and the V segment lost 6 bases, leaving 7 bases of the junction unmatched. The CDR3 loop reads CSVRQGKDTEAFF. CDR3 nucleotide sequence: TGCAGCGTAAGACAGGGTAAGGACACTGAAGCTTTCTTT.

The gene calls are TRBV6-4 and TRBJ1-1, with no clear D. The germline V gene has CDR1 MRHNA and CDR2 SNTAGT. CDR3 size: 13 residues. Trimming stripped 3 bases from V and 7 bases from J, with 12 bases between. The CDR3 DNA follows: TGTGCCAGCAGTGAGATTTGGGGAGATGAAGCTTTCTTT. Protein sequence: CASSEIWGDEAFF.

The rearrangement uses TRBV7-9 and TRBJ1-2; D unresolved. This CDR3 spans 15 amino acids. V lost 8 bases and J 3 bases, leaving 19 bases between the germline ends. Germline V gene lookup returns CDR1 SEHNR and CDR2 FQNEAQ (reference sequence). The CDR3 coding sequence is TGTGCCAGCTCCCACGGAGGGCCAAAGGACTATGGCTACACCTTC. It specifies CASSHGGPKDYGYTF. Looking up the rest from reference TRBV7-9 and TRBJ1-2 gives the full variable domain: DTGVSQNPRHKITKRGQNVTFRCDPISEHNRLYWYRQTLGQGPEFLTYFQNEAQLEKSRLLSDRFSAERPKGSFSTLEIQRTEQGDSAMYLCASSHGGPKDYGYTFGSGTRLTVV.